This T cell receptor beta chain was observed in a study of PD-L1 blockade in urothelial cancer. The overall study: When blood samples were assessed, the median T cell count was approximately 140,000.

Clones were read by immunoSEQ multiplex PCR, and TCRdb kept only the in-frame ones, dropping some. The data contain approximately 110,000 clones, around 85% of them singletons. A single count supports this clone. The sequence came from a man aged 50 to 60 with urothelial cancer. Sequenced material: PBMCs, taken around atezolizumab (anti-PD-L1) treatment.

The CDR3 spells CSVAPADTQYF. CDR3 in DNA: TGCAGCGTTGCCCCCGCAGATACGCAGTATTTT. The chain joins TRBV29-1 to TRBJ2-3; D is unresolved. The V and J ends lost 4 bases and 4 bases respectively, with 6 bases between them. In germline, CDR1 is SQVTM, CDR2 ANQGSEA. This CDR3 comprises 11 residues.